The 27 T cell receptor beta chains presented below share a single source sample, sequenced in a study of technical replicates of blood from a few donors. Sequenced by immunoSEQ multiplex PCR; TCRdb stores in-frame clones only, minus some. The profile shows tens of thousands of clones, 90% to 95% of them singletons. Input material: PBMCs. The receptor source for this set is a human donor in good health. Some clones in this sample may be carry-over from other donors' samples.

This chain uses TRBV4-2 with TRBJ2-7; tentatively, D is TRBD2 (6 bases). The V gene's germline CDR1 is LGHNA and CDR2 YNFKEQ. The CDR3 sequence is 15 residues long. V was trimmed by 3 bases and J by 2 bases, leaving 14 bases between them. The CDR3 reads CASSQEPTSAYEQYF. Here the CDR3 DNA reads TGTGCCAGCAGCCAGGAACCGACTAGTGCCTACGAGCAGTACTTC.

J is TRBJ1-6 and V is TRBV4-2; possibly TRBD1 for D (5 bases). There are 19 residues in the CDR3. Per germline, CDR1 LGHNA and CDR2 YNFKEQ. V was trimmed by 1 base and J by 0 bases, leaving 16 bases between them. CDR3 nucleotide sequence: TGTGCCAGCAGCCAAGGAGGACACGACCCTGCCTCCTATAATTCACCCCTCCACTTT. Translation gives CASSQGGHDPASYNSPLHF.

The rearrangement links TRBV30 to TRBJ1-3, with TRBD1 as a possible D gene (6 bases). The V gene lost 1 base and the J gene lost 4 bases, with 14 bases spanning the gap. Germline CDR1 is GTSNPN and CDR2 is SVGIG (reference sequence). The CDR3 contains 15 residues. The CDR3 sequence is CAWSAGQSKGNTIYF. CDR3 nucleotide sequence: TGTGCCTGGAGTGCCGGACAGTCAAAAGGAAACACCATATATTTT.

This clone was recorded only once. The CDR3 spells CASSVGTGEPQHF. Written as DNA, the CDR3 is TGTGCCAGCAGCGTGGGTACCGGGGAGCCCCAGCATTTT. The V gene is TRBV9, the J gene TRBJ1-5, with unresolved D. V shed 2 bases and J shed 8 bases, with 11 bases lying between them. The length of the CDR3 is 13 residues. Germline assignment: CDR1 SGDLS and CDR2 YYNGEE.

V gene TRBV7-2 combines with J gene TRBJ2-3; 10 nucleotides align to TRBD1. V dropped 7 bases and J dropped 5; count of bases not matched to a gene: 15. CDR1 and CDR2 from the germline V gene are SGHTA and FQGNSA. The CDR3 covers 17 residues. Here the CDR3 DNA reads TGTGCCAGCAAGCTTAGGGGACAGGGGACTGCGGAAGATACGCAGTATTTT. It is translated as CASKLRGQGTAEDTQYF. The whole variable domain, remainder taken from reference TRBV7-2 and TRBJ2-3, is GAGVSQSPSNKVTEKGKDVELRCDPISGHTALYWYRQSLGQGLEFLIYFQGNSAPDKSGLPSDRFSAERTGGSVSTLTIQRTQQEDSAVYLCASKLRGQGTAEDTQYFGPGTRLTVL.

The chain joins TRBV29-1 to TRBJ2-3, with 8 bases aligning to TRBD2. V shed 4 bases and J 1 base; nucleotides not matched to a gene: 1. The length of the CDR3 is 13 residues. Germline CDR1 SQVTM, CDR2 ANQGSEA. The CDR3 loop reads CSVGSGGTDTQYF. The CDR3 DNA sequence: TGCAGCGTTGGTAGCGGGGGCACAGATACGCAGTATTTT.

This chain links TRBV29-1 with TRBJ2-1, with 9 bases that match TRBD2. The CDR3 has 17 residues. The V segment lost 0 bases and the J segment 9 bases; nucleotides outside the gene matches: 15. Looked up from germline, CDR1 is SQVTM and CDR2 is ANQGSEA. The CDR3 DNA follows: TGCAGCGTTGAAGATCTTCCGTTTAGCGGGGGCCAAATTGAGCAGTTCTTC. Its translation is CSVEDLPFSGGQIEQFF.

V gene TRBV7-8 combines with J gene TRBJ2-3; perhaps TRBD1 as D (5 bases). Germline V CDR1 and CDR2: SGHVS, FQNEAQ. V was clipped by 3 bases and J by 4 bases, with 14 bases between them. This CDR3 spans 15 amino acids. CDR3 region: CASSLWGQVADTQYF. The CDR3 region has the DNA TGTGCCAGCAGCTTGTGGGGCCAGGTGGCAGATACGCAGTATTTT.

The V gene is TRBV5-1, the J gene TRBJ2-7; D not resolved. The CDR3 length is 13 residues. V was pared by 4 bases and J by 2 bases, with 10 bases between. CDR1 and CDR2 from the germline V gene are SGHRS and YFSETQ. CDR3 nucleotides: TGCGCCAGCAGCCTAACCCCCACCTACGAGCAGTACTTC. Protein sequence: CASSLTPTYEQYF. Drawing the rest from reference TRBV5-1 and TRBJ2-7, the complete variable domain is KAGVTQTPRYLIKTRGQQVTLSCSPISGHRSVSWYQQTPGQGLQFLFEYFSETQRNKGNFPGRFSGRQFSNSRSEMNVSTLELGDSALYLCASSLTPTYEQYFGPGTRLTVT.

This chain links TRBV30 with TRBJ1-5; a weak D match, TRBD1 (5 bases). CDR1 and CDR2 (germline): GTSNPN, SVGIG (reference sequence). CDR3 size: 15 residues. V was clipped by 2 bases and J by 5 bases, with 16 bases between them. The CDR3 DNA reads as TGTGCCTGGAGTCCTTCAGGGTCTTTTCATCAGCCCCAGCATTTT. This sequence encodes CAWSPSGSFHQPQHF. The entire variable domain, with the rest obtained from reference TRBV30 and TRBJ1-5, is as follows: SQTIHQWPATLVQPVGSPLSLECTVEGTSNPNLYWYRQAAGRGLQLLFYSVGIGQISSEVPQNLSASRPQDRQFILSSKKLLLSDSGFYLCAWSPSGSFHQPQHFGDGTRLSIL.

V gene TRBV30 combines with J gene TRBJ1-1, with D perhaps matching TRBD1 (5 bases). CDR3 length equals 13 residues. With 2 bases removed from V and 6 bases from J, the gap between germline ends came to 13 bases. Germline CDR1 and CDR2: GTSNPN and SVGIG (reference sequence). CDR3 sequence (DNA): TGTGCCTGGAGTCCGGGCGGGGGGGCTGAAGCTTTCTTT. Translation gives CAWSPGGGAEAFF.

This sequence joins TRBV10-1 and TRBJ1-2; TRBD1 aligns across 10 bases. The CDR3 totals 15 residues. V was pared by 5 bases and J by 1 base, with 4 bases of the junction left unmatched. Germline V lookup: CDR1 WNHNN, CDR2 SYGVQD (reference sequence). The DNA of the CDR3 is TGCGCCAGCAGTCATGGGACAGGGGTTAACTATGGCTACACCTTC. It encodes CASSHGTGVNYGYTF.

This clone was recorded once. This chain uses TRBV19 with TRBJ2-5; possible D gene TRBD2, 5 bases. Per germline, CDR1 LNHDA and CDR2 SQIVND (reference sequence). This CDR3 region has 12 residues. Trimming shortened V by 9 bases and J by 5 bases, and 13 bases separated the two germline ends. The CDR3 DNA follows: TGTGCCAGAAAACTAGTCTCGGAGACCCAGTACTTC. Encoded protein: CARKLVSETQYF. Full variable domain (missing parts from reference TRBV19 and TRBJ2-5): DGGITQSPKYLFRKEGQNVTLSCEQNLNHDAMYWYRQDPGQGLRLIYYSQIVNDFQKGDIAEGYSVSREKKESFPLTVTSAQKNPTAFYLCARKLVSETQYFGPGTRLLVL.

This clone was recorded only once. The rearrangement links TRBV19 to TRBJ1-2; D call uncertain. The CDR3 length is 13 residues. Deletions cut 5 bases from V and 1 base from J, with 8 bases between. Germline CDR1 is LNHDA and CDR2 is SQIVND (reference sequence). The CDR3 sequence: CASSVTGNYGYTF. The CDR3 region has the DNA TGTGCCAGTAGTGTGACGGGTAACTATGGCTACACCTTC.

The chain uses TRBV2 and TRBJ1-1; TRBD1 might be the D (5 bases). This CDR3 comprises 14 residues. Trimming cost V 6 bases and J 1 base, with 12 bases left between them. The germline V gene encodes CDR1 SNHLY and CDR2 FYNNEI. This chain's CDR3 is CASRSGAPNTEAFF. Written as DNA, the CDR3 is TGTGCCAGCAGGTCTGGGGCCCCGAACACTGAAGCTTTCTTT.

J is TRBJ2-7 and V is TRBV5-4; 10 bases line up with TRBD1. The CDR3 is made up of 15 amino acids. With 5 bases clipped from V and 3 bases from J, the junction kept 8 bases outside the gene matches. Germline values: CDR1 SGHNT, CDR2 YYREEE (reference sequence). The CDR3 sequence: CASSSPGQGFYEQYF. The CDR3 coding sequence is TGTGCCAGCAGTTCTCCGGGACAGGGGTTCTACGAGCAGTACTTC.

The J gene is TRBJ1-3, the V gene TRBV2; D remains unclear. The V end lost 5 bases, the J end lost 4 bases, and 15 bases lay between the germline ends. This CDR3 comprises 15 residues. The germline V gene encodes CDR1 SNHLY and CDR2 FYNNEI. The CDR3 nucleotides are TGTGCCAGCAGTCCAACCCAGGTACCCGGAAACACCATATATTTT. Translated: CASSPTQVPGNTIYF.

This clone was seen more than once but under ten times. The J gene is TRBJ1-6, the V gene TRBV5-1, with TRBD1 identical over 8 bases. The length of the CDR3 is 16 residues. Germline CDR1 reads SGHRS; CDR2 reads YFSETQ. J lost 7 bases, V lost 3 bases, and 9 bases had no gene match. The DNA of the CDR3 is TGCGCCAGCAGCTCTAATCCACAGGGGGAGAATTCACCCCTCCACTTT. This translates into CASSSNPQGENSPLHF.

The gene calls are TRBV5-6 and TRBJ1-5; 9 bases align to TRBD1. V dropped 0 bases and J dropped 3; count of bases not matched to a gene: 7. The length of the CDR3 is 17 residues. Per the germline V gene, CDR1 is SGHDT and CDR2 is YYEEEE. The DNA of the CDR3 is TGTGCCAGCAGCTTGGGTGGGACAGGGAGTTACAATCAGCCCCAGCATTTT. It yields the protein CASSLGGTGSYNQPQHF. Drawing the rest from reference TRBV5-6 and TRBJ1-5, the complete variable domain is DAGVTQSPTHLIKTRGQQVTLRCSPKSGHDTVSWYQQALGQGPQFIFQYYEEEERQRGNFPDRFSGHQFPNYSSELNVNALLLGDSALYLCASSLGGTGSYNQPQHFGDGTRLSIL.

The chain joins TRBV7-9 to TRBJ2-2; D gene unclear. Trimming removed 4 bases at V and 3 bases at J, with 3 bases between. This CDR3 has 12 residues. Germline lookup yields CDR1 SEHNR and CDR2 FQNEAQ (reference sequence). This CDR3 reads CASSSYTGELFF. As DNA, the CDR3 is TGTGCCAGCAGCTCGTACACCGGGGAGCTGTTTTTT.

V and J are TRBV2 and TRBJ1-2; TRBD1 might be the D (6 bases). Per germline, CDR1 SNHLY and CDR2 FYNNEI. The CDR3 spans 14 residues. The germline V and J ends were trimmed by 4 bases and 7 bases, with 16 bases remaining between them. Here the CDR3 reads CASSGQGARGGYTF. CDR3 DNA: TGTGCCAGCAGTGGACAAGGGGCCAGGGGTGGCTACACCTTC.

This clone appeared a few times. The chain uses TRBV10-3 and TRBJ2-2; 8 bases agree with TRBD1. The CDR3 length is 17 residues. The V segment lost 2 bases and the J segment 4 bases; nucleotides outside the gene matches: 9. Germline lookup yields CDR1 ENHRY and CDR2 SYGVKD. CDR3 bases: TGTGCCATCAGTGAGGTAGTTGGGACAGGAGCCACCGGGGAGCTGTTTTTT. It codes for CAISEVVGTGATGELFF.

The V gene is TRBV2, the J gene TRBJ2-1, with TRBD2 matching over 9 bases. The CDR3 has 16 residues. Germline-derived CDR1 and CDR2 are SNHLY and FYNNEI. V gave up 1 base and J gave up 4 bases; unmatched junction bases: 5. The CDR3 sequence: CASSEDDAGGYNEQFF. The CDR3 nucleotides read TGTGCCAGCAGTGAAGATGACGCGGGGGGGTACAATGAGCAGTTCTTC.

V and J are TRBV7-3 and TRBJ2-4, with a weak D call TRBD1 (7 bases). The CDR3 has 14 amino acids. The V end lost 5 bases, the J end lost 10 bases, and 18 bases lay between the germline ends. Germline loops: CDR1 SGHTA, CDR2 FQGTGA. The CDR3 region has the DNA TGTGCCAGCAGCCCGTCAGGGGGTGGGAGGATTCAGTACTTC. It codes for CASSPSGGGRIQYF.

V is TRBV15 and J is TRBJ2-1; 8 bases line up with TRBD1. Germline-derived CDR1 and CDR2 are LNHNV and YYDKDF (reference sequence). The CDR3 totals 16 residues. The ends lost 1 base at V and 4 bases at J; junction bases unmatched: 6. In DNA form, the CDR3 reads TGTGCCACCAGCAGAGTTGTGAGACAGGGGTACAATGAGCAGTTCTTC. It encodes CATSRVVRQGYNEQFF.

The chain has TRBV11-2 and TRBJ2-5; weak D call: TRBD2 (6 bases). CDR3 length: 16 amino acids. Germline loops: CDR1 SGHAT, CDR2 FQNNGV. V lost 1 base and J 1 base, leaving 13 bases between the germline ends. CDR3 sequence: CASSLGGGTAQETQYF. The CDR3 DNA is TGTGCCAGCAGCTTAGGAGGCGGGACGGCCCAAGAGACCCAGTACTTC. The full variable domain, in which reference TRBV11-2 and TRBJ2-5 provide the parts outside the CDR3, is EAGVAQSPRYKIIEKRQSVAFWCNPISGHATLYWYQQILGQGPKLLIQFQNNGVVDDSQLPKDRFSAERLKGVDSTLKIQPAKLEDSAVYLCASSLGGGTAQETQYFGPGTRLLVL.

The CDR3 nucleotides read TGCGCCAGCAGCTTGGCTCCCTCTGGGGCCAACGTCCTGACTTTC. Amino acid sequence: CASSLAPSGANVLTF. This chain links TRBV5-1 with TRBJ2-6; D call uncertain. This CDR3 is built from 15 residues. The ends were cut back, 0 bases at V and 0 bases at J, with 4 bases in the middle. CDR1 and CDR2 (germline): SGHRS, YFSETQ. Together with reference TRBV5-1 and TRBJ2-6, the CDR3 gives the full variable domain: KAGVTQTPRYLIKTRGQQVTLSCSPISGHRSVSWYQQTPGQGLQFLFEYFSETQRNKGNFPGRFSGRQFSNSRSEMNVSTLELGDSALYLCASSLAPSGANVLTFGAGSRLTVL.